Listed here are 15 T cell receptor beta chains from one sample, sequenced in a study of blood T cells in healthy people across ages. Primers used in a second PCR of roughly 6 to 11 cycles were a sample-barcoded 5' primer and a J-beta primer mix. TCRdb processed the 5' RACE reads anew with MiXCR; each CDR3 protein has one entry. Of 1.5 million to 2 million distinct CDR3 sequences listed, 39% were seen once; the top ten hold roughly 23%. Sequenced material: blood. These TCRs come from a human donor in good health.

This clonotype was observed a handful of times. V gene TRBV29-1 combines with J gene TRBJ1-2; D gene uncertain. The length of the CDR3 is 12 residues. The V end lost 8 bases, the J end lost 4 bases, and 14 bases lay between the germline ends. Germline V lookup: CDR1 SQVTM, CDR2 ANQGSEA. CDR3 bases: TGCAGCACAAGACACACTGGCTATGGCTACACCTTC. Protein sequence: CSTRHTGYGYTF.

The chain uses TRBV5-6 and TRBJ2-7; D uncertain. V was shortened by 1 base and J by 3 bases, with 8 bases between the two germline ends. The CDR3 is made up of 13 amino acids. Germline-derived CDR1 and CDR2 are SGHDT and YYEEEE. This CDR3 reads CASSLLRYYEQYF. Written as DNA, the CDR3 is TGTGCCAGCAGCTTGCTCCGCTACTACGAGCAGTACTTC.

The chain recombines TRBV6-1 with TRBJ1-2; D gene uncertain. V dropped 2 bases and J dropped 3 bases, with 19 bases sitting between them. Germline CDR1 and CDR2: MNHNS and SASEGT. The CDR3 length is 17 residues. The chain's CDR3 is CASSERAEPHGHYGYTF. CDR3 sequence (DNA): TGTGCCAGCAGTGAAAGGGCAGAACCCCACGGCCACTATGGCTACACCTTC.

This clonotype has a single count. CDR3: CASSTGSAHNYGYTF. DNA of the CDR3: TGTGCCAGCAGTACAGGTTCAGCTCATAACTATGGCTACACCTTC. The chain combines TRBV6-5 with TRBJ1-2; perhaps TRBD1 as D (5 bases). The CDR3 covers 15 residues. V dropped 5 bases and J dropped 1 base, with 14 bases sitting between them. Germline V gene data show CDR1 as MNHEY and CDR2 as SVGAGI.

The chain links TRBV7-9 to TRBJ1-1; D is perhaps TRBD1 (5 bases). Germline CDR1 SEHNR, CDR2 FQNEAQ (reference sequence). This CDR3 comprises 13 residues. V lost 8 bases, J lost 5 bases, and 15 bases lay in between. In DNA, the CDR3 is TGTGCCAGCCGCCTAGGGGCAGGGACTGAAGCTTTCTTT. It codes for CASRLGAGTEAFF.

This clonotype was counted between two and nine times. The V gene is TRBV29-1, the J gene TRBJ2-5; perhaps TRBD2 as D (7 bases). With 7 bases removed from V and 7 bases from J, the gap between germline ends came to 16 bases. The germline gives CDR1 SQVTM, CDR2 ANQGSEA. The CDR3 extends over 12 amino acids. CDR3 sequence reads: CSAEGGYVTQYF. DNA of the CDR3: TGCAGCGCGGAGGGGGGGTATGTGACCCAGTACTTC.

This clonotype showed up just a few times. Written as DNA, the CDR3 is TGTGCCAGCAGTTGGGCCGGGGACAGGAGCTACGAGCAGTACTTC. This sequence encodes CASSWAGDRSYEQYF. The V call is TRBV12-3 or TRBV12-4, the J call TRBJ2-7, with TRBD1 identical over 8 bases. V was pared by 4 bases and J by 3 bases, with 8 bases of the junction left unmatched. The CDR3 contains 15 residues.

The chain combines TRBV20-1 with TRBJ1-2; D possibly corresponds to TRBD1 (6 bases). CDR1 is DFQATT, CDR2 SNEGSKA, per germline (reference sequence). The length of the CDR3 is 12 residues. With 2 bases removed from V and 4 bases from J, the gap between germline ends came to 8 bases. The CDR3 nucleotides are TGCAGTGCTAGACCGGACAGCTATGGCTACACCTTC. It is translated as CSARPDSYGYTF.

This clonotype was seen more than once but under ten times. J is TRBJ1-6 and V is TRBV5-1; tentatively, D is TRBD1 (6 bases). V dropped 0 bases and J dropped 6 bases, with 10 bases sitting between them. The CDR3 contains 15 residues. The V gene's germline CDR1 is SGHRS and CDR2 YFSETQ. The CDR3, as DNA: TGCGCCAGCAGCTTGGAGGACAGCGGTAATTCACCCCTCCACTTT. This gives the protein CASSLEDSGNSPLHF.

This clonotype was found a few times. CDR3 DNA sequence: TGTGCCAGCAGCCAAGAGGGCCCAACGCAGTATTTT. Its protein product is CASSQEGPTQYF. The chain links TRBV4-2 to TRBJ2-3; D gene ambiguous. This CDR3 is 12 amino acids long. V lost 0 bases, J lost 9 bases, and 7 bases lay in between. The germline V gene has CDR1 LGHNA and CDR2 YNFKEQ.

This clonotype was recorded at least ten times. This chain connects TRBV29-1 to TRBJ2-4; 7 nucleotides line up with TRBD1. J gave up 13 bases and V 7 bases, and 16 bases lay outside the gene matches. Germline V CDR1 and CDR2: SQVTM, ANQGSEA. This CDR3 region has 13 residues. The CDR3 is CSAEPTGSGEQYF. CDR3 DNA: TGCAGCGCCGAGCCGACAGGGTCGGGTGAGCAGTACTTC.

The chain is built from TRBV2 and TRBJ2-1; 10 nucleotides line up with TRBD2. The CDR3 sequence is 16 residues long. CDR1 is SNHLY, CDR2 FYNNEI, per germline. The ends lost 3 bases at V and 8 bases at J; junction bases unmatched: 10. This CDR3 reads CASSEPSGGARDEQFF. CDR3 nucleotides: TGTGCCAGCAGTGAGCCCAGCGGGGGGGCGAGAGATGAGCAGTTCTTC.

Only a few counts were recorded for this clonotype. V is TRBV5-1 and J is TRBJ1-2, with 12 positions matching TRBD1. Germline assignment: CDR1 SGHRS and CDR2 YFSETQ. J lost 6 bases, V lost 3 bases, and 6 bases had no gene match. This CDR3 contains 15 residues. The CDR3 DNA follows: TGCGCCAGCAGCTCCGGGACAGGGGGCTTGAATGGCTACACCTTC. Protein: CASSSGTGGLNGYTF.

Concerning this clonotype: A clone one base away is much larger, so this may be a read error. The chain uses TRBV7-8 and TRBJ2-3; D is possibly TRBD1 (6 bases). Germline assignment: CDR1 SGHVS and CDR2 FQNEAQ. The CDR3 is 13 residues long. V lost 7 bases, J lost 9 bases, and 17 bases lay in between. The CDR3 protein is CASNLGRTGTQYF. DNA of the CDR3: TGTGCCAGCAACTTGGGAAGAACAGGGACGCAGTATTTT.

The chain employs TRBV20-1 and TRBJ1-5; D is possibly TRBD1 (5 bases). The germline V gene has CDR1 DFQATT and CDR2 SNEGSKA (reference sequence). V was pared by 4 bases and J by 7 bases, with 17 bases between. This CDR3 has 14 amino acids. Here the CDR3 reads CSAKASGGGQPQHF. CDR3 nucleotide sequence: TGCAGTGCTAAAGCCAGCGGGGGGGGGCAGCCCCAGCATTTT.